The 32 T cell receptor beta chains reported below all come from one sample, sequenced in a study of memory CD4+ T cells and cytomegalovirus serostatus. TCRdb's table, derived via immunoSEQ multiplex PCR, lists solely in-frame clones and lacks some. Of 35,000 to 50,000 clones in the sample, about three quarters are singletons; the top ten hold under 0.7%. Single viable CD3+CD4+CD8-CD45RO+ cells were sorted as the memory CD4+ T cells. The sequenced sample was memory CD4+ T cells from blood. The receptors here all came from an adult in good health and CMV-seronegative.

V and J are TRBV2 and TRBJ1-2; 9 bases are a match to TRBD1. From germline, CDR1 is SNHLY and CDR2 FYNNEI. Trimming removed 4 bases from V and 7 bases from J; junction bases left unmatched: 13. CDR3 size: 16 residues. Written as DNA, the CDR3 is TGTGCCAGCAGTGCCCAACACGGACAGGGGACAGGTGGCTACACCTTC. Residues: CASSAQHGQGTGGYTF.

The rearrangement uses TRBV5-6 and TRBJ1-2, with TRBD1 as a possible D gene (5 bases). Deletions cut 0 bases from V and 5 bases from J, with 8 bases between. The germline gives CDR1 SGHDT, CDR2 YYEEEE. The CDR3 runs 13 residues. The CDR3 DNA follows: TGTGCCAGCAGCTTGGACCAGGGTTATGGCTACACCTTC. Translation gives CASSLDQGYGYTF.

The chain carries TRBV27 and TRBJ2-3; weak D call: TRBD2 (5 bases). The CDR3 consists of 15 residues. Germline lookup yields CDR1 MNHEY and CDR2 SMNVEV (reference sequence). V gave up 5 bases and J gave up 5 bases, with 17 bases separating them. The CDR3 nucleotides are TGTGCCAGCAGTCCTCGACGGGGAGCAAGAGATACGCAGTATTTT. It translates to CASSPRRGARDTQYF.

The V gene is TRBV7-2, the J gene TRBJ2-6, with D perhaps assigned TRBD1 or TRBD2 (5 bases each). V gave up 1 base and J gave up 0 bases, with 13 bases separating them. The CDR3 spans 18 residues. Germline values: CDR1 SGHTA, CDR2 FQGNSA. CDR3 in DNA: TGTGCCAGCAGCTTAGGGCCAGGGACCAGCTCTGGGGCCAACGTCCTGACTTTC. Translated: CASSLGPGTSSGANVLTF.

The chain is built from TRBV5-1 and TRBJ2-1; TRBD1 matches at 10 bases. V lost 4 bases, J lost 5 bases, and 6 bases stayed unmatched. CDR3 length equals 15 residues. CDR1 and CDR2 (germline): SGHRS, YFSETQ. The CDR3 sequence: CASSLGQGKDNEQFF. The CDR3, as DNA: TGCGCCAGCAGCCTGGGACAGGGGAAGGACAATGAGCAGTTCTTC.

CDR3 loop: CASSWTSRNEQFF. The CDR3 coding sequence is TGTGCCAGCAGCTGGACTAGCAGGAATGAGCAGTTCTTC. The gene calls are TRBV7-2 and TRBJ2-1; 8 bases are a match to TRBD2. This CDR3 contains 13 residues. Germline CDR1 reads SGHTA; CDR2 reads FQGNSA. V shed 4 bases and J 7 bases; nucleotides not matched to a gene: 3. The entire variable domain, with the rest obtained from reference TRBV7-2 and TRBJ2-1, is as follows: GAGVSQSPSNKVTEKGKDVELRCDPISGHTALYWYRQSLGQGLEFLIYFQGNSAPDKSGLPSDRFSAERTGGSVSTLTIQRTQQEDSAVYLCASSWTSRNEQFFGPGTRLTVL.

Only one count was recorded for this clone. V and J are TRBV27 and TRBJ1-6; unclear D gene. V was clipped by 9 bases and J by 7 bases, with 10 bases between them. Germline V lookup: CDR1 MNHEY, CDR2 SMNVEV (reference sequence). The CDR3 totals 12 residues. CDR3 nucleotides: TGTGCCAGTCGCGAAGGGAATTCACCCCTCCACTTT. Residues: CASREGNSPLHF.

Here the CDR3 reads CASSLGTSGDTQYF. The CDR3 DNA reads TGCGCCAGCAGCCTCGGGACTAGCGGGGATACGCAGTATTTT. This chain connects TRBV5-1 to TRBJ2-3; 12 nucleotides match TRBD2. This CDR3 spans 14 amino acids. Germline assignment: CDR1 SGHRS and CDR2 YFSETQ. V dropped 4 bases and J dropped 6; count of bases not matched to a gene: 3.

The chain's CDR3 is CASTSLLGGNRRSGNTIYF. The CDR3 bases are TGTGCCAGCACCTCGCTTCTAGGTGGCAACAGACGCTCTGGAAACACCATATATTTT. The chain is built from TRBV5-6 and TRBJ1-3; D remains ambiguous. The V gene's germline CDR1 is SGHDT and CDR2 YYEEEE. Trimming pared 6 bases from V and 0 bases from J, leaving 25 bases between. This CDR3 has 19 residues.

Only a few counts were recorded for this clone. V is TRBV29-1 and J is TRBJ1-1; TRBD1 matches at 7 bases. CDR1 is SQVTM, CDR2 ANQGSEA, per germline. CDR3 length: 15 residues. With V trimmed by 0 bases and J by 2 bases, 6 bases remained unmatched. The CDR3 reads CSVEDFRGGNTEAFF. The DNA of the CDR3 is TGCAGCGTTGAAGACTTCAGGGGGGGCAACACTGAAGCTTTCTTT. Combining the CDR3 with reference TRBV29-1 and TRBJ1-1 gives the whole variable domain SAVISQKPSRDICQRGTSLTIQCQVDSQVTMMFWYRQQPGQSLTLIATANQGSEATYESGFVIDKFPISRPNLTFSTLTVSNMSPEDSSIYLCSVEDFRGGNTEAFFGQGTRLTVV.

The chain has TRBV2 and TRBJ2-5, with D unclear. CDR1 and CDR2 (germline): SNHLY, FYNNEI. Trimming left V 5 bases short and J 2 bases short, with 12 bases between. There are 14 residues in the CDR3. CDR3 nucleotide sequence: TGTGCCAGCAGTCTCAGAGCCCGACAAGAGACCCAGTACTTC. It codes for CASSLRARQETQYF. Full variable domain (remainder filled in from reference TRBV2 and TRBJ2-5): EPEVTQTPSHQVTQMGQEVILRCVPISNHLYFYWYRQILGQKVEFLVSFYNNEISEKSEIFDDQFSVERPDGSNFTLKIRSTKLEDSAMYFCASSLRARQETQYFGPGTRLLVL.

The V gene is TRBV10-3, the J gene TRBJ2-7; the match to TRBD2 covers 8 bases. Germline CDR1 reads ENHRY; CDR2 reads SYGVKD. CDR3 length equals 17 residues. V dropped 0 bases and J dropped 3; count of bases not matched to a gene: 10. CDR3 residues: CAISESFPGGQLYEQYF. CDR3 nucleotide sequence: TGTGCCATCAGTGAGTCGTTCCCGGGGGGGCAACTCTACGAGCAGTACTTC.

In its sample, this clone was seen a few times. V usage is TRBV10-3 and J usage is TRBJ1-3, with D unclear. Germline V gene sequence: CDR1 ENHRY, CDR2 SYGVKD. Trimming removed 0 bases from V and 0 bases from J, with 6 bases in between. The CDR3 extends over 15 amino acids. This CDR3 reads CAISESGSSGNTIYF. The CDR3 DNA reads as TGTGCCATCAGTGAGTCGGGCAGCTCTGGAAACACCATATATTTT.

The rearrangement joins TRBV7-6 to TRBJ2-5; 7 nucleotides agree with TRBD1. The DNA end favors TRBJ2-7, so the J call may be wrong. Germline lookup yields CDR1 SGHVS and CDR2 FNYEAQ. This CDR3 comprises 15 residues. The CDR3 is CASSLRDSSLYEQYF. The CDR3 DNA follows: TGTGCCAGCAGCTTGAGGGACAGCTCCTTATACGAGCAGTACTTC.

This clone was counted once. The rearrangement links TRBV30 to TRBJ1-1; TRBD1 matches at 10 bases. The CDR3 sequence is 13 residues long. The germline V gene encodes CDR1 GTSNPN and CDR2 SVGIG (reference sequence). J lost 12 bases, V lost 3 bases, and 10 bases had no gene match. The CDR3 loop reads CAWSKTGGTVPFF. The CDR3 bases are TGTGCCTGGAGCAAGACAGGGGGCACGGTACCTTTCTTT.

Here the CDR3 reads CASSQGLAGGGQFF. The CDR3 DNA reads as TGTGCCAGCAGCCAGGGACTAGCGGGGGGCGGGCAGTTCTTC. The chain joins TRBV5-8 to TRBJ2-1, with 15 bases matching TRBD2. V was clipped by 4 bases and J by 12 bases; unmatched bases: 5. Germline values: CDR1 SGHTS, CDR2 YDEGEE. The CDR3 consists of 14 residues.

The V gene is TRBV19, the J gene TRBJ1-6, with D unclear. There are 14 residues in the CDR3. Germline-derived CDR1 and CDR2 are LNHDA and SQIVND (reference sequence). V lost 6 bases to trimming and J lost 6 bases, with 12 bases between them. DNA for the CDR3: TGTGCCAGTAGCAATGGACGGTTTAATTCACCCCTCCACTTT. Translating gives CASSNGRFNSPLHF.

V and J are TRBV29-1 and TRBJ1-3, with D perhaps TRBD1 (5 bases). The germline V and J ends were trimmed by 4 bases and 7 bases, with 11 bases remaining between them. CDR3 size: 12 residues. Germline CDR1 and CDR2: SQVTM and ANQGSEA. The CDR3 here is CSVGVRGNTIYF. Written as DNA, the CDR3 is TGCAGCGTTGGGGTGAGGGGTAACACCATATATTTT.

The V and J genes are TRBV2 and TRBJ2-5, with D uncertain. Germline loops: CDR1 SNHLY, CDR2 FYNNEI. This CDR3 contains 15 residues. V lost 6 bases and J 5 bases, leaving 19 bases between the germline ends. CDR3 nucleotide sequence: TGTGCCAGCAGGTACCTGGGTACCACCGCGGAGACCCAGTACTTC. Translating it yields CASRYLGTTAETQYF.

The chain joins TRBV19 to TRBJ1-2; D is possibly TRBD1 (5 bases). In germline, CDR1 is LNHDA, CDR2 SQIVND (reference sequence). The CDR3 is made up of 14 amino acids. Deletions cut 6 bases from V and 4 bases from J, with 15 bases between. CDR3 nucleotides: TGTGCCAGTAGGCTGGACATGGGATTCTATGGCTACACCTTC. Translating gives CASRLDMGFYGYTF.

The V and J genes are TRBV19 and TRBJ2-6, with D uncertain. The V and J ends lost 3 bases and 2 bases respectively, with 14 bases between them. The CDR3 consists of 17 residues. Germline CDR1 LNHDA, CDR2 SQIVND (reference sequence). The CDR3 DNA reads TGTGCCAGTAGTATCTTAGGCCTGCGCCCTGGGGCCAACGTCCTGACTTTC. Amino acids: CASSILGLRPGANVLTF.

This CDR3 reads CASSSFLNSGANVLTF. The CDR3 bases are TGTGCCAGCAGCTCATTTCTTAACTCTGGGGCCAACGTCCTGACTTTC. This chain joins TRBV5-8 and TRBJ2-6; D ambiguous. This CDR3 has 16 amino acids. CDR1 is SGHTS, CDR2 YDEGEE, per germline. Between the trimmed V and J ends, which lost 3 bases and 0 bases, there was a span of 10 bases.

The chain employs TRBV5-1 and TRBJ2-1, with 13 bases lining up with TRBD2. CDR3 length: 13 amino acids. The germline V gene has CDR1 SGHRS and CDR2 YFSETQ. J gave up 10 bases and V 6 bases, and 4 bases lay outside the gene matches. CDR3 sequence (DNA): TGCGCCAGCAAACTAGCGGGGGGGCAAGAGCAGTTCTTC. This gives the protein CASKLAGGQEQFF.

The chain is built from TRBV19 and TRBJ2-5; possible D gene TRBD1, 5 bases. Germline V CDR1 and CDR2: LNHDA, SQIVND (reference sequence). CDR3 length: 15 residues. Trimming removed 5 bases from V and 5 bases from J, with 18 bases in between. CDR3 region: CASSPGFRLGETQYF. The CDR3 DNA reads TGTGCCAGTAGTCCAGGGTTTCGTTTGGGTGAGACCCAGTACTTC. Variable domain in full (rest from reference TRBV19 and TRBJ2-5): DGGITQSPKYLFRKEGQNVTLSCEQNLNHDAMYWYRQDPGQGLRLIYYSQIVNDFQKGDIAEGYSVSREKKESFPLTVTSAQKNPTAFYLCASSPGFRLGETQYFGPGTRLLVL.

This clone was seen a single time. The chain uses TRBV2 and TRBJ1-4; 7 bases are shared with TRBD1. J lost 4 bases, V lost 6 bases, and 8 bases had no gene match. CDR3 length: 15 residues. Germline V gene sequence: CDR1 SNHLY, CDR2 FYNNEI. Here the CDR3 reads CASSKETGVNEKLFF. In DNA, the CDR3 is TGTGCCAGCAGCAAGGAAACAGGGGTTAATGAAAAACTGTTTTTT.

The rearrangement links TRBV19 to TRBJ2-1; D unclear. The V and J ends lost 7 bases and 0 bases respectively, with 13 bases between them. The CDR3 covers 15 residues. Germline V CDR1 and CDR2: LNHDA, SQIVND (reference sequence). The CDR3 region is CASKIDRSSYNEQFF. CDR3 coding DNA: TGTGCCAGTAAAATAGACCGGAGCTCCTACAATGAGCAGTTCTTC.

The DNA for the CDR3 is TGTGCCAGCAGCTTTGCGGGGGGCCCATACAATGAGCAGTTCTTC. It yields the protein CASSFAGGPYNEQFF. The chain has TRBV5-4 and TRBJ2-1; the match to TRBD2 covers 8 bases. Per germline, CDR1 SGHNT and CDR2 YYREEE (reference sequence). The V segment lost 2 bases and the J segment 4 bases; nucleotides outside the gene matches: 5. The CDR3 spans 15 residues.

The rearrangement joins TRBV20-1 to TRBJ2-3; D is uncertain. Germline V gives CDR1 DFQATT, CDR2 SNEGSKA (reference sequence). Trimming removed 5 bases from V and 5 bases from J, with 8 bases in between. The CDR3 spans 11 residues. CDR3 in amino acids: CSAGPGDTQYF. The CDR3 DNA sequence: TGCAGTGCTGGGCCAGGAGATACGCAGTATTTT.

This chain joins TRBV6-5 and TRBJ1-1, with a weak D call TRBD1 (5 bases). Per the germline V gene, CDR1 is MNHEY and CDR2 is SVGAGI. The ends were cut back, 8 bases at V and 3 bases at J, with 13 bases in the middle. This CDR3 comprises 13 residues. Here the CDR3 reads CASRGTGYTEAFF. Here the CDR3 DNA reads TGTGCCAGCCGGGGAACAGGCTACACTGAAGCTTTCTTT.

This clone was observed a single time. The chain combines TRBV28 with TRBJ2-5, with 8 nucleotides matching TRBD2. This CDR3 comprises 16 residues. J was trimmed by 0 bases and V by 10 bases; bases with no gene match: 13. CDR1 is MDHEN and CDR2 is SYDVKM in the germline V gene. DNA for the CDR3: TGTGCCATTACCCGGGGGGGCACCAGGTACCAAGAGACCCAGTACTTC. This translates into CAITRGGTRYQETQYF.

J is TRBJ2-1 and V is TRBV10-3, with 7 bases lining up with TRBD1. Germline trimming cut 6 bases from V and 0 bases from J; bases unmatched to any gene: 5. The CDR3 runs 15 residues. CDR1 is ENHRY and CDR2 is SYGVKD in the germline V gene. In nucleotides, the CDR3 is TGTGCCATCAGGACAGGGCCTAGCTCCTACAATGAGCAGTTCTTC. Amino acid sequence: CAIRTGPSSYNEQFF.

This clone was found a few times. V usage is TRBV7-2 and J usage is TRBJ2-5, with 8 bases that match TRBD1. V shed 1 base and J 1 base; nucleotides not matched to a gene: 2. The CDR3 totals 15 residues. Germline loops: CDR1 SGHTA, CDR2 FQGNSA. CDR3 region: CASSLVDRAQETQYF. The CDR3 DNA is TGTGCCAGCAGCTTAGTGGACAGGGCCCAAGAGACCCAGTACTTC.